This T cell receptor (beta chain) was captured in a study of identical twins. The CDR3 length is 15 residues. Each CDR3 protein is one row after TCRdb ran MiXCR on the 5' RACE reads. The sample includes about 470,000 distinct CDR3 sequences, 20% to 25% of them seen just once. These data are also associated with another study on T cells expressing NK-cell markers.

The TCR was taken from a young woman in good health. This sequence joins TRBV21-1 and TRBJ2-5; the listed D gene, TRBD1, was not tested against the DNA. TRBV21-1 is tagged as a pseudogene. The sample taken for sequencing was CD4+ T cells sorted from blood. The chain's CDR3 is CASSDLTGREETQYF. In DNA, the CDR3 is TGTGCCAGCAGCGACTTGACAGGGAGAGAGGAGACCCAGTACTTC.